These 7 T cell receptor beta chains came from one sample sequenced in a study of HIV-infected children after antiretroviral therapy interruption. RNA-based 3' RACE libraries used unique molecular identifiers. In TCRdb, the 3' RACE reads were re-called with MiXCR into one record per CDR3 protein. In the table there are some 16,000 distinct CDR3 sequences, approximately 3.6% of which are singletons. Treatment noted: PENTA 11 planned treatment interruption arm or continuous ART arm. The sequenced sample was CD45RA+ CD4+ T cells from PBMCs, obtained from a donor given antiretroviral therapy, either interrupted or continuous. Subset described: naive CD4+ CD45RA+ CD45RO- T cells. Receptors were obtained from a child aged 2 to 17 with HIV.

This chain links TRBV20-1 with TRBJ1-3; no clear D gene. CDR1 and CDR2 from the germline V gene are DFQATT and SNEGSKA (reference sequence). V lost 0 bases and J lost 4, with 4 bases in between. The CDR3 is made up of 12 amino acids. CDR3 sequence (DNA): TGCAGTGCTAGAGACGGGGGAAACACCATATATTTT. It yields the protein CSARDGGNTIYF.

This clonotype was seen many times. The J gene is TRBJ1-5, the V gene TRBV12-5; 7 nucleotides agree with TRBD1. This CDR3 has 14 residues. V lost 7 bases and J lost 4; bases outside the gene matches: 7. Germline lookup yields CDR1 LGHNT and CDR2 FRNRAP. The CDR3 is CASAGTELNQPQHF. The CDR3 nucleotides are TGTGCTAGTGCCGGGACAGAATTAAATCAGCCCCAGCATTTT.

This clonotype has at least ten counts. The chain carries TRBV20-1 and TRBJ2-3; 12 nucleotides agree with TRBD2. This CDR3 is built from 17 residues. The J segment lost 0 bases and the V segment lost 3 bases, leaving 7 bases of the junction unmatched. Germline V gene sequence: CDR1 DFQATT, CDR2 SNEGSKA (reference sequence). CDR3 residues: CSASTSGGPSSTDTQYF. CDR3 DNA sequence: TGCAGTGCTAGCACTAGCGGGGGGCCCTCTAGCACAGATACGCAGTATTTT.

The sample holds many counts of this clonotype. This chain joins TRBV3-1 and TRBJ1-2; 7 positions agree with TRBD1. The germline V gene has CDR1 LGHDT and CDR2 YNNKEL (reference sequence). V shed 0 bases, J shed 5 bases, and the junction held 3 bases outside the gene matches. This CDR3 is built from 14 residues. The CDR3 nucleotides read TGTGCCAGCAGCCAAGATGGCAGGGGGTATGGCTACACCTTC. Translation gives CASSQDGRGYGYTF.

The sample holds many counts of this clonotype. Germline and junction disagree at one end, which may indicate a read error. The J gene is TRBJ1-1, the V gene TRBV6-5; possibly TRBD1 for D (5 bases). Germline CDR1 is MNHEY and CDR2 is SVGAGI. The CDR3 runs 13 residues. CDR3 sequence reads: CATQGPVKTEAFF. CDR3 DNA sequence: TGTGCCACTCAGGGCCCCGTGAAAACTGAAGCTTTCTTT.

This clonotype was observed at least ten times. J is TRBJ1-1 and V is TRBV10-3; TRBD1 agrees at 7 bases. Germline V CDR1 and CDR2: ENHRY, SYGVKD. J gave up 4 bases and V 6 bases, and 8 bases lay outside the gene matches. The CDR3 runs 14 residues. This CDR3 is CAIRDGQGGTEAFF. The CDR3 DNA follows: TGTGCCATCAGGGACGGGCAGGGGGGCACTGAAGCTTTCTTT.

This clonotype was observed a handful of times. CDR3 protein: CASSEAGVSGNTIYF. Here the CDR3 DNA reads TGTGCCAGCAGTGAGGCAGGCGTCTCTGGAAACACCATATATTTT. The genes are TRBV2 and TRBJ1-3; the D is unclear. The V gene's germline CDR1 is SNHLY and CDR2 FYNNEI. The CDR3 extends over 15 amino acids. V shed 3 bases and J shed 0 bases, with 9 bases lying between them.